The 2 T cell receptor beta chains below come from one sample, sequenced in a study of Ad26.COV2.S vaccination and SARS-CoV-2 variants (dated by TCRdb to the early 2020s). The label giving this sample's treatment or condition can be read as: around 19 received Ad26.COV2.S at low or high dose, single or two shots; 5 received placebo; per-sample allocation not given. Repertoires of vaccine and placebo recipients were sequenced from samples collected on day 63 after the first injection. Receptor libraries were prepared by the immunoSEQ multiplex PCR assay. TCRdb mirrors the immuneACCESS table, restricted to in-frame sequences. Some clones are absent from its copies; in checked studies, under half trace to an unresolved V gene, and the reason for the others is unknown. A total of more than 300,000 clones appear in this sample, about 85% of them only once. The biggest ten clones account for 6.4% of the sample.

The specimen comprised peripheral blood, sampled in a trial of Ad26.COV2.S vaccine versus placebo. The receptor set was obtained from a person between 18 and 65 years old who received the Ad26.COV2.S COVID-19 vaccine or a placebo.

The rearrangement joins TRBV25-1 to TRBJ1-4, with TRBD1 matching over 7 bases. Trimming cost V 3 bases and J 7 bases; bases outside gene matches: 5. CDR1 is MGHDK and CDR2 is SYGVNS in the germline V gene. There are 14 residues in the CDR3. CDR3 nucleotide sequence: TGTGCCAGCAGTGATTTGCAGGGGGTTGAAAAACTGTTTTTT. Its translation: CASSDLQGVEKLFF.

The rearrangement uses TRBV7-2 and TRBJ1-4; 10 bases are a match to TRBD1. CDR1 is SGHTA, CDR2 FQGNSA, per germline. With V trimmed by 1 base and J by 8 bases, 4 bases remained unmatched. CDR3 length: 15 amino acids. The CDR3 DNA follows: TGTGCCAGCAGCTTAGAGACAGGGGGCGCAGAAAAACTGTTTTTT. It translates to CASSLETGGAEKLFF.